This T cell receptor beta chain was sequenced for a study of CD8 T cells in Susac syndrome. V shed 7 bases and J shed 10 bases, with 17 bases lying between them. This CDR3 has 14 residues. Sequencing of TCR beta, carried out with a high-throughput approach, was applied to CD8+ and CD4+ T cells from the blood. It was negative isolation that provided the CD8+ and CD4+ T cells, whereas TEMRA cells were enriched by FACS. Random hexamers were used to reverse transcribe roughly 0.45 to 1 ug of RNA. Amplification of the TCR beta CDR3 was carried out by immunoSEQ multiplex PCR, which spanned a total of 54 Vbeta and 13 Jbeta segments. TCRdb reprocessed the immunoSEQ multiplex PCR reads via MiXCR and lists one record per CDR3 protein. The sample carries roughly 190,000 distinct CDR3 sequences, approximately 94% recorded once.

The chain recombines TRBV12-3 or TRBV12-4 with TRBJ1-6; tentative D call: TRBD1 (6 bases). Sequenced input: CD4+ T cells from PBMCs. This clonotype was sampled from a human donor with Susac syndrome. CDR3 sequence (DNA): TGTGCCAGCACCCTCGGGGGGGCTCGGTCACCCCTCCACTTT. Encoded protein: CASTLGGARSPLHF.